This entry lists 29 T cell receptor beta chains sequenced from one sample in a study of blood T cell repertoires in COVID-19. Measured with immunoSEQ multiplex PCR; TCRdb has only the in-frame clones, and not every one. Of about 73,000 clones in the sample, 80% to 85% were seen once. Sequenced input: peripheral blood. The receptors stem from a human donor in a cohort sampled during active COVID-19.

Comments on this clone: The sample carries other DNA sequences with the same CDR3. CDR3 in amino acids: CASSLGSGGAVYEQYF. The DNA of the CDR3 is TGTGCCAGCAGCTTGGGTAGCGGGGGGGCCGTCTACGAGCAGTACTTC. The rearrangement joins TRBV5-6 to TRBJ2-7; 11 positions agree with TRBD2. The CDR3 covers 16 residues. Germline V gives CDR1 SGHDT, CDR2 YYEEEE. The trim removed 0 bases at V and 3 bases at J, leaving 5 bases unmatched.

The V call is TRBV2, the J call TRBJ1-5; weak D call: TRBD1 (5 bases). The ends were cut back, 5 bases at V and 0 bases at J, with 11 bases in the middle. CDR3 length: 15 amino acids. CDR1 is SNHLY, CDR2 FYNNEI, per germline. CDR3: CASSIDSHSNQPQHF. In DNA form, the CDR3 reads TGTGCCAGCAGTATAGACAGCCATAGCAATCAGCCCCAGCATTTT.

CDR3 protein: CASSLVAVPSSYNEQFF. The CDR3 DNA reads TGTGCCAGCAGCTTAGTCGCGGTTCCGAGCTCCTACAATGAGCAGTTCTTC. V is TRBV7-6 and J is TRBJ2-1; D is ambiguous. CDR3 size: 17 residues. Trimming cost V 1 base and J 0 bases, with 13 bases left between them. Per germline, CDR1 SGHVS and CDR2 FNYEAQ.

The CDR3 reads CASSQDWQTQYF. In nucleotides, the CDR3 is TGCGCCAGCAGCCAAGATTGGCAGACCCAGTACTTC. V usage is TRBV4-1 and J usage is TRBJ2-5; no definite D call. The CDR3 extends over 12 amino acids. CDR1 and CDR2 (germline): MGHRA, YSYEKL. The V and J ends lost 0 bases and 6 bases respectively, with 5 bases between them.

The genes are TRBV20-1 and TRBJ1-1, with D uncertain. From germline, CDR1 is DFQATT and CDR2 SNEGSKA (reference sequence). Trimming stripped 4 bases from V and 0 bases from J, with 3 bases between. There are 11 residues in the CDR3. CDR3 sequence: CSAIVNTEAFF. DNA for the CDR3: TGCAGTGCTATAGTGAACACTGAAGCTTTCTTT.

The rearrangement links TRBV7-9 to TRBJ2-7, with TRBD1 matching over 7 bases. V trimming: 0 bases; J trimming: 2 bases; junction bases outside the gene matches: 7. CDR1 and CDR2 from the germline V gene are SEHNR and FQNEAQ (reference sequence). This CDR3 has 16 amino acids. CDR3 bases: TGTGCCAGCAGCTTAGCGACAGGGAAAGTCCCCTACGAGCAGTACTTC. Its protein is CASSLATGKVPYEQYF.

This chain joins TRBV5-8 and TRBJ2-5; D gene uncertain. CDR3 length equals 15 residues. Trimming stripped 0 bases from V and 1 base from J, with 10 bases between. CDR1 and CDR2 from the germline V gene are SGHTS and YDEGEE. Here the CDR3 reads CASSLGQAIQETQYF. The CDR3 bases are TGTGCCAGCAGCTTGGGGCAGGCAATCCAAGAGACCCAGTACTTC.

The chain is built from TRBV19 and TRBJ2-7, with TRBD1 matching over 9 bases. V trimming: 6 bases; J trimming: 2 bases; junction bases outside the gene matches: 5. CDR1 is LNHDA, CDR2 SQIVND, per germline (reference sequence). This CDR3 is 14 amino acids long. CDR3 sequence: CASRDWTGAYEQYF. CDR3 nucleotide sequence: TGTGCCAGTAGGGACTGGACAGGGGCCTACGAGCAGTACTTC. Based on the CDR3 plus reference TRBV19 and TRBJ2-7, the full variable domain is DGGITQSPKYLFRKEGQNVTLSCEQNLNHDAMYWYRQDPGQGLRLIYYSQIVNDFQKGDIAEGYSVSREKKESFPLTVTSAQKNPTAFYLCASRDWTGAYEQYFGPGTRLTVT.

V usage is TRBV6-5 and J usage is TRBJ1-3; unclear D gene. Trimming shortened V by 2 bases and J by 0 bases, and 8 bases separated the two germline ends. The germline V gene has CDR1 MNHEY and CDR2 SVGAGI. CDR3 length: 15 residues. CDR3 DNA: TGTGCCAGCAGTTACCGCCGGGTCTCTGGAAACACCATATATTTT. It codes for CASSYRRVSGNTIYF.

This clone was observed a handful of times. The CDR3 is CASSFRRQETQYF. The CDR3 bases are TGTGCCAGCAGTTTTCGGAGACAAGAGACCCAGTACTTC. The chain recombines TRBV6-6 with TRBJ2-5; no clear D. This CDR3 region has 13 residues. Germline-derived CDR1 and CDR2 are MNHNY and SVGAGI (reference sequence). V lost 4 bases and J lost 2, with 8 bases in between.

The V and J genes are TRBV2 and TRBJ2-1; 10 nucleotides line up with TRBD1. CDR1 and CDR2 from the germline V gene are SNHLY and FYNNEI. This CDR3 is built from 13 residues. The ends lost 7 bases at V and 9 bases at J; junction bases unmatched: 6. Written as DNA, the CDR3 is TGTGCCAGCAAAGACAGGGGGCTTGGTGAGCAGTTCTTC. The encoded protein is CASKDRGLGEQFF.

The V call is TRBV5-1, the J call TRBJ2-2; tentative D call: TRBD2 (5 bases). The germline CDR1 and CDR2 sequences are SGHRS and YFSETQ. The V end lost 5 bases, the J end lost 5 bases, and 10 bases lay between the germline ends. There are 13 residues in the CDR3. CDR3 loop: CASRPPGTGELFF. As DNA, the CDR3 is TGCGCCAGCAGGCCGCCGGGGACCGGGGAGCTGTTTTTT. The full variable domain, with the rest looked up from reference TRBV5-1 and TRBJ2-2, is KAGVTQTPRYLIKTRGQQVTLSCSPISGHRSVSWYQQTPGQGLQFLFEYFSETQRNKGNFPGRFSGRQFSNSRSEMNVSTLELGDSALYLCASRPPGTGELFFGEGSRLTVL.

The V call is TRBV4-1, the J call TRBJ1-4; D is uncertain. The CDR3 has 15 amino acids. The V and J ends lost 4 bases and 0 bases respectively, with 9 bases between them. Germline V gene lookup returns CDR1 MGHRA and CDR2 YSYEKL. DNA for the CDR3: TGCGCCAGCAGCCCGCGATTTACAACTAATGAAAAACTGTTTTTT. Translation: CASSPRFTTNEKLFF.

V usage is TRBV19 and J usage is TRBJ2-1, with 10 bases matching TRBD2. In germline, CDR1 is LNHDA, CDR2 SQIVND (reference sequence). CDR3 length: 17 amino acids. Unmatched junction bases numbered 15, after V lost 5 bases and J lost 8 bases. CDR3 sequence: CASSWLLAGSRGDEQFF. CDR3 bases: TGTGCCAGTAGTTGGTTACTAGCGGGGTCGCGTGGCGATGAGCAGTTCTTC. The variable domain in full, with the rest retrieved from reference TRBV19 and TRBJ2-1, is DGGITQSPKYLFRKEGQNVTLSCEQNLNHDAMYWYRQDPGQGLRLIYYSQIVNDFQKGDIAEGYSVSREKKESFPLTVTSAQKNPTAFYLCASSWLLAGSRGDEQFFGPGTRLTVL.

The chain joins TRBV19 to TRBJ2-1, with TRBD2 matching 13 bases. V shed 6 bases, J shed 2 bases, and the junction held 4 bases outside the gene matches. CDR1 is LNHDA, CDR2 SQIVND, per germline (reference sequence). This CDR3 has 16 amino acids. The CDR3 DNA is TGTGCCAGTAGACTAGCGGGGGGGCTCCCCTACAATGAGCAGTTCTTC. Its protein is CASRLAGGLPYNEQFF.

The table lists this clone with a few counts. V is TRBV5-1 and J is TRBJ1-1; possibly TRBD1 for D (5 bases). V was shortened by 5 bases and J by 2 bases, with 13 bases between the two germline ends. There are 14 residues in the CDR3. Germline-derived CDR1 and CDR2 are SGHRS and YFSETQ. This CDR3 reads CASSSATANTEAFF. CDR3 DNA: TGCGCCAGCAGTTCTGCGACAGCCAACACTGAAGCTTTCTTT.

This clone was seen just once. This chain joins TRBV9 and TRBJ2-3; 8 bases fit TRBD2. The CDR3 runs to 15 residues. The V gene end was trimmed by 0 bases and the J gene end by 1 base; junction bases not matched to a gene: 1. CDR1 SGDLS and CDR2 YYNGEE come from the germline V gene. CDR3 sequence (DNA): TGTGCCAGCAGCGTAGCGGGGGGGCGCACAGATACGCAGTATTTT. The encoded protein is CASSVAGGRTDTQYF.

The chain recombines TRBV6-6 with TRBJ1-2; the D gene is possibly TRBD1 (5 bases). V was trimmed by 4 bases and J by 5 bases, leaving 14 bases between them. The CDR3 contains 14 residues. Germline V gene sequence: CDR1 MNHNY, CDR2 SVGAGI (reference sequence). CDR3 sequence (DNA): TGTGCCAGCAGTTCCCAGGGTTCGTTTTATGGCTACACCTTC. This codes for CASSSQGSFYGYTF.

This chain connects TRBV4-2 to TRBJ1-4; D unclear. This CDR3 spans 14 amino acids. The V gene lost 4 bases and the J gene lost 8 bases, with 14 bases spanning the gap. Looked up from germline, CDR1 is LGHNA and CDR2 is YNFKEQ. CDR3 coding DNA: TGTGCCAGCAGCCCAAGGATTCTGGAGGAAAAACTGTTTTTT. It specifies CASSPRILEEKLFF.

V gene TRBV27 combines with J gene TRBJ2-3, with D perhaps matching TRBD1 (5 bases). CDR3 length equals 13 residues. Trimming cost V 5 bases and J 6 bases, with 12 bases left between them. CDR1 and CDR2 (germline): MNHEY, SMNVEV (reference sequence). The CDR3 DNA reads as TGTGCCAGCAGTGCCTCAGGGTTTGATACGCAGTATTTT. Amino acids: CASSASGFDTQYF.

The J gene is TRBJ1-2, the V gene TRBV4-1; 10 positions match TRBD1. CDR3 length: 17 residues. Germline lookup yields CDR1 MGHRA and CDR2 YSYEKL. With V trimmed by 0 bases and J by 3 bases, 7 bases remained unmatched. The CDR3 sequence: CASSQDYVTGGDYGYTF. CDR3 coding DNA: TGCGCCAGCAGCCAAGATTACGTGACAGGGGGCGACTATGGCTACACCTTC.

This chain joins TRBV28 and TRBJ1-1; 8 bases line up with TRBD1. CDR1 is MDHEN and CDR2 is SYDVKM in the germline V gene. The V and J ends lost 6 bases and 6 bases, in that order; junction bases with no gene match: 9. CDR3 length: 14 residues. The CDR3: CASRTGGSGAEAFF. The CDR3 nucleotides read TGTGCCAGCAGAACAGGGGGGTCTGGCGCTGAAGCTTTCTTT.

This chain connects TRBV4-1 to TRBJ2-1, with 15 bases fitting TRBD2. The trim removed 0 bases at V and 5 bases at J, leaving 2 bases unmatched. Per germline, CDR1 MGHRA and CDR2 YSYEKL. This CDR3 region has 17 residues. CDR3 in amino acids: CASSQEGTSGGNNEQFF. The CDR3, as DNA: TGCGCCAGCAGCCAAGAGGGGACTAGCGGGGGGAACAATGAGCAGTTCTTC.

Written as DNA, the CDR3 is TGTGCCAGTAGTAGGGGGACGGGGGGTTCGCCCCAGCATTTT. The encoded protein is CASSRGTGGSPQHF. The chain is built from TRBV19 and TRBJ1-5; perhaps TRBD1 as D (5 bases). The length of the CDR3 is 14 residues. Germline-derived CDR1 and CDR2 are LNHDA and SQIVND (reference sequence). V was trimmed by 4 bases and J by 9 bases, leaving 16 bases between them.

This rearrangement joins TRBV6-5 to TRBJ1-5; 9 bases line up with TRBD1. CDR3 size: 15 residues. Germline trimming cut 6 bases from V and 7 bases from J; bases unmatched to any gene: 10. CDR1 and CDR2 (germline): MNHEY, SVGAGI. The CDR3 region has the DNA TGTGCCAGCAGCCTAAACAGGGGGCTGGGGCAGCCCCAGCATTTT. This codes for CASSLNRGLGQPQHF.

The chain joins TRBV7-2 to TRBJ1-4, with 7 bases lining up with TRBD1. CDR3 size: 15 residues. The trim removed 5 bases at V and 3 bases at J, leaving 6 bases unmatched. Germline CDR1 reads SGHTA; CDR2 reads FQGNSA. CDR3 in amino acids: CASSPRGVANEKLFF. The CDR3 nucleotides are TGTGCCAGCAGCCCCAGGGGGGTCGCTAATGAAAAACTGTTTTTT.

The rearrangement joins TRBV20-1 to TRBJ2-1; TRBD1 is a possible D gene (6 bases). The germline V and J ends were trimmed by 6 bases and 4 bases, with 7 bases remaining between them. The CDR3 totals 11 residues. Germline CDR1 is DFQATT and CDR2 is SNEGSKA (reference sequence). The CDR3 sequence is CSAGQYNEQFF. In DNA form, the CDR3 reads TGCAGTGCCGGACAGTACAATGAGCAGTTCTTC.

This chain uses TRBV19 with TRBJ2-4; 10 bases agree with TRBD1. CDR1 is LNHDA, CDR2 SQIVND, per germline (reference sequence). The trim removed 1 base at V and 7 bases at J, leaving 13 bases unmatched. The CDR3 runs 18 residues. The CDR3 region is CASSIGLPGTGVVNIQYF. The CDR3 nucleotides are TGTGCCAGTAGTATAGGCCTCCCCGGGACAGGGGTGGTGAACATTCAGTACTTC.

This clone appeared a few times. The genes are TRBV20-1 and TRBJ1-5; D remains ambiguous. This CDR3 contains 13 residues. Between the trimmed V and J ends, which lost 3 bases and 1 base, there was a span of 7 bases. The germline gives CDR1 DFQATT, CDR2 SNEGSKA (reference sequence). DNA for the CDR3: TGCAGTGCTAGTTTAGCCAGCAATCAGCCCCAGCATTTT. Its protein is CSASLASNQPQHF.